Below are 18 T cell receptor beta chains sequenced from a single sample in a study of shared clonotypes between healthy human individuals. Naive CD8 cells lacked CD45RO, underwent positive selection for CCR7 and left out terminally differentiated effector memory CD45RA+ cells. The repertoire was sequenced with immunoSEQ multiplex PCR; TCRdb's copy has only in-frame clones and lacks some. Of around 2,000,000 clones in the sample, roughly 94% were seen once. The specimen sequenced was naive CD8+ T cells sorted from blood. These receptors came from a man between 18 and 29 years old in good health.

The V gene is TRBV4-1, the J gene TRBJ1-2, with 9 bases lining up with TRBD1. The V and J ends lost 1 base and 8 bases, in that order; junction bases with no gene match: 8. The CDR3 sequence is 15 residues long. Germline V CDR1 and CDR2: MGHRA, YSYEKL. CDR3 bases: TGCGCCAGCAGCCAAGGCCCTGGGACAGGGCAGGGCTACACCTTC. This encodes CASSQGPGTGQGYTF.

This clone came up a few times. The CDR3 loop is CASSDRYTEAFF. The CDR3 DNA is TGTGCCAGCAGTGACAGGTACACTGAAGCTTTCTTT. V is TRBV28 and J is TRBJ1-1; TRBD1 is a possible D gene (6 bases). Germline assignment: CDR1 MDHEN and CDR2 SYDVKM. V dropped 5 bases and J dropped 3 bases, with 7 bases sitting between them. CDR3 length: 12 amino acids.

The chain employs TRBV10-1 and TRBJ2-1; a possible D gene is TRBD2 (7 bases). Per germline, CDR1 WNHNN and CDR2 SYGVQD (reference sequence). This CDR3 region has 16 residues. V lost 0 bases, J lost 7 bases, and 16 bases lay in between. The CDR3: CASSESPGGLGNEQFF. The CDR3 nucleotides read TGCGCCAGCAGTGAGTCCCCGGGGGGCCTCGGGAATGAGCAGTTCTTC.

The chain has TRBV15 and TRBJ2-7; no clear D gene. Trimming shortened V by 0 bases and J by 0 bases, and 6 bases separated the two germline ends. There are 14 residues in the CDR3. Germline V CDR1 and CDR2: LNHNV, YYDKDF (reference sequence). DNA of the CDR3: TGTGCCACCAGCAGAGACAGGAGCTCCTACGAGCAGTACTTC. This encodes CATSRDRSSYEQYF.

The genes are TRBV29-1 and TRBJ1-3, with a tentative D call TRBD1 (6 bases). The CDR3 loop spans 15 amino acids. Trimming pared 4 bases from V and 2 bases from J, leaving 15 bases between. Germline CDR1 reads SQVTM; CDR2 reads ANQGSEA. The CDR3 loop reads CSVAGDQDAGNTIYF. The CDR3 nucleotides read TGCAGCGTTGCAGGGGATCAGGATGCTGGAAACACCATATATTTT.

About this clone: The same CDR3 is also encoded by other DNA sequences in this sample. The chain couples TRBV7-9 to TRBJ1-5; TRBD1 agrees at 9 bases. After removal of 1 base from V and 6 bases from J, the junction contained 1 base not matched to a gene. Germline CDR1 is SEHNR and CDR2 is FQNEAQ (reference sequence). The CDR3 consists of 14 residues. The CDR3, as DNA: TGTGCCAGCAGCTTAGGGACAGGGGTTCAGCCCCAGCATTTT. This sequence encodes CASSLGTGVQPQHF.

The rearrangement joins TRBV2 to TRBJ2-2; 7 positions match TRBD2. V gave up 1 base and J gave up 6 bases; unmatched junction bases: 2. The CDR3 is 14 residues long. Germline loops: CDR1 SNHLY, CDR2 FYNNEI. CDR3 DNA sequence: TGTGCCAGCAGTGAAGGGGAGGGCCCCGGGGAGCTGTTTTTT. The encoded protein is CASSEGEGPGELFF. The full variable domain, in which reference TRBV2 and TRBJ2-2 provide the parts outside the CDR3, is EPEVTQTPSHQVTQMGQEVILRCVPISNHLYFYWYRQILGQKVEFLVSFYNNEISEKSEIFDDQFSVERPDGSNFTLKIRSTKLEDSAMYFCASSEGEGPGELFFGEGSRLTVL.

Only one count was recorded for this clone. This sequence joins TRBV6-5 and TRBJ1-6; TRBD1 aligns across 8 bases. This CDR3 has 14 amino acids. In germline, CDR1 is MNHEY, CDR2 SVGAGI. V dropped 6 bases and J dropped 8; count of bases not matched to a gene: 6. The CDR3, as DNA: TGTGCCAGCAGGCGACAGGGGTTATATTCACCCCTCCACTTT. As protein: CASRRQGLYSPLHF.

The rearrangement links TRBV6-5 to TRBJ2-2, with D possibly matching TRBD2 (6 bases). The germline CDR1 and CDR2 sequences are MNHEY and SVGAGI. The V end was cut by 2 bases, the J end by 6 bases, with 13 bases between. CDR3 length: 15 residues. The CDR3 spells CASSYMEGAPGELFF. The CDR3 DNA is TGTGCCAGCAGTTACATGGAGGGAGCGCCCGGGGAGCTGTTTTTT.

The chain uses TRBV4-1 and TRBJ2-7; maybe TRBD2 (6 bases). The CDR3 runs to 13 residues. The V end lost 4 bases, the J end lost 5 bases, and 12 bases lay between the germline ends. Germline loops: CDR1 MGHRA, CDR2 YSYEKL. The CDR3 DNA follows: TGCGCCAGCAGCCCGAGACTAGTAAACGAGCAGTACTTC. Residues: CASSPRLVNEQYF.

The chain links TRBV19 to TRBJ2-7, with TRBD2 identical over 11 bases. With V trimmed by 5 bases and J by 5 bases, 8 bases remained unmatched. CDR1 is LNHDA and CDR2 is SQIVND in the germline V gene (reference sequence). The CDR3 spans 15 residues. The CDR3 bases are TGTGCCAGTAGTCCAGTAGCGGGAGGGCCCCACGAGCAGTACTTC. Encoded protein: CASSPVAGGPHEQYF.

About this clone: Other DNA sequences of this sample code for an identical CDR3. This chain uses TRBV6-5 with TRBJ2-1; 9 positions match TRBD2. The CDR3 runs to 16 residues. Germline V CDR1 and CDR2: MNHEY, SVGAGI. Unmatched junction bases numbered 4, after V lost 0 bases and J lost 4 bases. The CDR3: CASSYSTSGAYNEQFF. The CDR3 DNA is TGTGCCAGCAGTTACTCGACTAGCGGAGCTTACAATGAGCAGTTCTTC.

V is TRBV4-3 and J is TRBJ2-7, with a weak D call TRBD1 (5 bases). The CDR3 contains 15 residues. The germline V gene encodes CDR1 LGHNA and CDR2 YSLEER. Trimming left V 0 bases short and J 2 bases short, with 11 bases between. The CDR3 reads CASSQERVGAYEQYF. Here the CDR3 DNA reads TGCGCCAGCAGCCAAGAACGGGTAGGGGCCTACGAGCAGTACTTC.

The genes are TRBV15 and TRBJ2-7, with a possible D match to TRBD1 (6 bases). There are 16 residues in the CDR3. Trimming removed 3 bases from V and 2 bases from J, with 17 bases in between. Germline lookup yields CDR1 LNHNV and CDR2 YYDKDF (reference sequence). The CDR3 spells CATSRMIGTNAYEQYF. The CDR3 coding sequence is TGTGCCACCAGCAGGATGATCGGGACAAATGCCTACGAGCAGTACTTC.

The gene calls are TRBV28 and TRBJ1-6; no clear D. V was cut by 6 bases and J by 8 bases, with 14 bases left in between. The CDR3 length is 14 residues. Germline V gene data show CDR1 as MDHEN and CDR2 as SYDVKM. CDR3 nucleotide sequence: TGTGCCAGCAGGTCCGACACTGGGGATTCACCCCTCCACTTT. It yields the protein CASRSDTGDSPLHF.

V is TRBV7-6 and J is TRBJ2-1; 7 bases align to TRBD2. This CDR3 has 17 amino acids. Germline assignment: CDR1 SGHVS and CDR2 FNYEAQ. Trimming cost V 5 bases and J 5 bases; bases outside gene matches: 15. The CDR3 nucleotides read TGTGCCAGCAGCCCCTCCCGGGGGACGGCGGGGGACAATGAGCAGTTCTTC. Amino acid sequence: CASSPSRGTAGDNEQFF. The full variable domain, with the rest looked up from reference TRBV7-6 and TRBJ2-1, is GAGVSQSPRYKVTKRGQDVALRCDPISGHVSLYWYRQALGQGPEFLTYFNYEAQQDKSGLPNDRFSAERPEGSISTLTIQRTEQRDSAMYRCASSPSRGTAGDNEQFFGPGTRLTVL.

The V and J genes are TRBV2 and TRBJ1-5; TRBD1 is a possible D gene (5 bases). The ends were cut back, 2 bases at V and 0 bases at J, with 11 bases in the middle. From germline, CDR1 is SNHLY and CDR2 FYNNEI. This CDR3 has 16 amino acids. The CDR3 protein is CASSELGGDSNQPQHF. Written as DNA, the CDR3 is TGTGCCAGCAGTGAATTAGGAGGGGATAGCAATCAGCCCCAGCATTTT.

This clone was recorded once. V and J are TRBV6-5 and TRBJ1-6, with TRBD1 matching over 7 bases. There are 13 residues in the CDR3. J gave up 8 bases and V 4 bases, and 2 bases lay outside the gene matches. In germline, CDR1 is MNHEY, CDR2 SVGAGI. The CDR3 DNA reads TGTGCCAGCAGTTTAACAGGGGATTCACCCCTCCACTTT. Translation gives CASSLTGDSPLHF.